The following is a T cell receptor (beta chain) sequence with its context. Its target antigen remains unknown. Base-call qualities are not available, and no considerably larger clone is one nucleotide away. This entry comes from a study of blood T cells in healthy people across ages (dated by TCRdb to 2015 to 2017). Regarding the complete study: In model experiments, roughly one uniquely barcoded TCR beta cDNA molecule per two T cells was captured by template switching. For two donors (one aged 18 to 30 and one aged 80 or older), the study analyzed two additional independent replicas of 1 million unique cDNA reads from the same blood draw. To track age-related changes in TCR beta repertoire diversity, the study relied on deep sequencing normalized with unique cDNA molecular identifiers. The donors were split into four age groups: young (average around 15 years), middle-aged (roughly 40), aged (more than 55) and long-lived (roughly 77). Study-level results and caveats: As age increased, observed TCR beta diversity per million T cells dropped in a roughly linear way, and a significant reduction was already evident by age about 40. Because donor CMV infection status was unknown, age-related changes in expanded clonotypes were potentially confounded. Because profiling used bulk unsorted PBMCs, naive and antigen-experienced compartments could not be compared conclusively. Total diversity estimates from one million sequenced T cells were considered lower bounds and underestimates. There was a strong correlation between observed TCR beta diversity and the percentage of naive T cells measured by flow cytometry. Compared with the aged group, more naive CD4+ T cells, fewer expanded clones and increased TCR diversity were shown by the long-lived group, suggesting age selection.

The germline V gene encodes CDR1 SGHTA and CDR2 FQGNSA. The CDR3 goes from the cysteine to the phenylalanine over 11 residues. Only the CDR3 part of the read is kept: 33 bases, read in frame from the first base. The donors were roughly 39 Caucasian individuals from Russia, aged roughly 6 to 100 years, who were systemically healthy. Each donor gave 8 to 10 milliliters of peripheral blood, collected into EDTA-treated Vacutainer tubes. Ficoll-Paque density-gradient centrifugation was used to isolate PBMCs, with at least 7 million per sample. Total RNA, at least 6 micrograms per sample, was extracted from PBMCs with Trizol reagent. For every donor, an aliquot of PBMCs went through flow cytometry to measure the percentages of naive CD45RAhigh/CD27high T cells. Libraries were made using 5' RACE. Instrument on record: Illumina HiSeq 2500. The second PCR ran for about 6 to 11 cycles and used a J-beta primer mix along with a sample-barcoded 5' primer. A unique molecular identifier was introduced onto each TCR beta cDNA molecule by a template-switch 5' adaptor carrying 12 random nucleotides. Each sample yielded at least 3 million CDR3-containing paired-end reads. All of the RNA was converted into first-strand cDNA using the Mint cDNA synthesis kit, with a TRBC-specific oligonucleotide serving as the primer. All cDNA was treated with uracil-DNA glycosylase and then went through a first 18-cycle PCR with the universal primers M1SS and BC2_uni_R. The paper's data handling went like this. Normalization of each sample was performed by random selection of 1 million high-quality reads, each carrying a distinct molecular identifier. Instead of being binned into consensus sequences, reads that shared molecular identifiers were thrown out. MiTCR, set to a Q25 quality threshold and the strictest error-elimination algorithm, was used for CDR3 identification, clonotype clustering and error correction. A nonparametric unseen species model with Euler transformation was used to estimate lower-bound total TCR beta diversity. The public reads were reanalyzed by TCRdb: fastp trimming at Q25, MiXCR alignment, in-frame beta chains only. CDR3 protein duplicates are merged, each entry listing the most common genes and DNA. TCRdb's processing, not the authors', yielded these V and J calls. This sample comprises over a million distinct CDR3 sequences, roughly a quarter of them detected only once. Jointly, the top ten make up approximately 0.71% of the sample.

In addition, the sample was reused for a study of T cells of mothers and their children. As described in the second report: Nine systemically healthy Caucasian individuals, comprising three mothers and their six children, were included as donors. cDNA synthesis used all of the extracted RNA, with approximately 1.6 ug of RNA in each 15 ul reaction. In the second PCR, the M1S primer introduced both the sample barcodes and 2-4 random nucleotides. Over 8 million TCR beta CDR3 reads came from each mother, compared with about 3 million reads from each child. In both related and unrelated pairs, thymic selection shapes the output of TCR recombination in a similar way, with inherited differences having only a minor effect. Normalized repertoire overlap in related mother-child pairs was always slightly higher than in unrelated mother-child pairs, but the difference was never significant. No persistent microchimeric T cell clones were found, with a detection sensitivity of 75 to 100 clones per million clonotypes. To look for features that set related mother-child pairs apart from unrelated individuals, the researchers ran deep NGS to compare the TCR beta repertoires of mothers and children. Mothers averaged roughly 40 +/- 4 years of age and children averaged around 10 +/- 4 years. After adapters were ligated using NEBNext reagents, the libraries underwent 100+100 nt paired-end sequencing on an Illumina HiSeq 2000. To prevent cross-contamination, the mother and child libraries were prepared a month apart and were sequenced in separate runs. Each donor had between roughly 450,000 and 2,100,000 distinct TCR beta clonotypes identified. Naive TCR beta clonotypes were estimated from low-frequency clonotypes matched to each donor's FACS-determined naive share, without sorting.

This sequence uses TRBV7-2 and TRBJ2-5; the D gene is unclear. The J call may be mistaken, given a closer DNA end match to TRBJ2-1. The sample taken for sequencing was blood. The clonotype comes from a girl aged 2 to 10 in good health. The CDR3: CASSQISEQFF. The sequenced DNA: TGTGCCAGCAGCCAAATTAGTGAGCAGTTCTTC.